The 29 T cell receptor beta chains presented below share a single source sample, sequenced in a study of blood T cell repertoires in COVID-19. Sequencing used immunoSEQ multiplex PCR; TCRdb keeps in-frame clones, though not all of them. The sample holds about 360,000 clones; nearly 90% are singletons and the top ten take around 2%. Material for sequencing was PBMCs or T cells enriched from blood (not recorded which). Source of these receptors: a woman aged 40-49 years with acute COVID-19.

V and J are TRBV6-1 and TRBJ1-1, with D possibly being TRBD1 (5 bases). Per the germline V gene, CDR1 is MNHNS and CDR2 is SASEGT. The V end was cut by 2 bases, the J end by 5 bases, with 15 bases between. CDR3 length: 15 amino acids. The CDR3: CASSELQGSLTEAFF. The CDR3 DNA reads TGTGCCAGCAGTGAATTGCAGGGTTCGTTGACTGAAGCTTTCTTT.

This chain joins TRBV4-2 and TRBJ2-2; 9 nucleotides align to TRBD2. The V gene's germline CDR1 is LGHNA and CDR2 YNFKEQ. The length of the CDR3 is 18 residues. Unmatched junction bases numbered 11, after V lost 3 bases and J lost 3 bases. CDR3 in amino acids: CASSHVGVAGVHTGELFF. DNA of the CDR3: TGTGCCAGCAGCCATGTGGGGGTAGCGGGGGTACACACCGGGGAGCTGTTTTTT.

CDR3 sequence (DNA): TGTGCCAGCAGTGCCACGGGGACAGCGTATAGCAATCAGCCCCAGCATTTT. Its translation is CASSATGTAYSNQPQHF. This chain uses TRBV6-1 with TRBJ1-5, with 7 bases matching TRBD1. The V segment lost 4 bases and the J segment 0 bases; nucleotides outside the gene matches: 9. The CDR3 has 17 residues. The V gene's germline CDR1 is MNHNS and CDR2 SASEGT.

This clone was observed a single time. V and J are TRBV11-2 and TRBJ1-6; 9 nucleotides match TRBD1. The germline V gene has CDR1 SGHAT and CDR2 FQNNGV. Germline trimming cut 5 bases from V and 10 bases from J; bases unmatched to any gene: 12. CDR3 length equals 16 residues. The chain's CDR3 is CASSIFPGQGVSPLHF. The CDR3 region has the DNA TGTGCCAGCAGCATCTTCCCGGGACAGGGAGTGTCACCCCTCCACTTT.

The chain joins TRBV7-9 to TRBJ1-2; a weak D match, TRBD1 (6 bases). Trimming left V 4 bases short and J 6 bases short, with 9 bases between. Germline V CDR1 and CDR2: SEHNR, FQNEAQ (reference sequence). The CDR3 loop spans 12 amino acids. The CDR3 coding sequence is TGTGCCAGCAGCTCCCGGACAGATGGCTACACCTTC. Protein product: CASSSRTDGYTF.

This clone was detected a few times. V and J are TRBV6-1 and TRBJ2-5; 14 nucleotides agree with TRBD2. Trimming removed 2 bases from V and 5 bases from J; junction bases left unmatched: 7. The CDR3 loop spans 17 amino acids. Germline CDR1 and CDR2: MNHNS and SASEGT. This CDR3 is CASSELGTSGGGETQYF. In nucleotides, the CDR3 is TGTGCCAGCAGTGAATTGGGGACTAGCGGGGGCGGGGAGACCCAGTACTTC.

The chain is built from TRBV20-1 and TRBJ2-1; 12 nucleotides match TRBD2. J lost 4 bases, V lost 3 bases, and 16 bases had no gene match. CDR1 DFQATT and CDR2 SNEGSKA come from the germline V gene (reference sequence). This CDR3 spans 19 amino acids. The CDR3 protein is CSASILAGGKNLFYNEQFF. CDR3 nucleotide sequence: TGCAGTGCTAGTATCCTAGCGGGGGGGAAAAACCTATTTTACAATGAGCAGTTCTTC.

The chain employs TRBV20-1 and TRBJ1-1, with D possibly being TRBD1 (5 bases). The germline CDR1 and CDR2 sequences are DFQATT and SNEGSKA (reference sequence). The CDR3 runs to 14 residues. The ends were cut back, 3 bases at V and 5 bases at J, with 16 bases in the middle. CDR3 amino acids: CSASSGQLRTEAFF. In DNA form, the CDR3 reads TGCAGTGCTAGTTCAGGACAACTACGGACTGAAGCTTTCTTT.

J is TRBJ2-3 and V is TRBV19, with 11 bases that match TRBD2. Germline CDR1 is LNHDA and CDR2 is SQIVND (reference sequence). V trimming: 3 bases; J trimming: 0 bases; junction bases outside the gene matches: 2. The CDR3 length is 16 residues. This CDR3 reads CASSMVAGGSTDTQYF. In nucleotides, the CDR3 is TGTGCCAGTAGTATGGTAGCGGGGGGGAGCACAGATACGCAGTATTTT.

The rearrangement links TRBV30 to TRBJ1-2; 7 positions agree with TRBD1. The CDR3 extends over 12 amino acids. After removal of 2 bases from V and 6 bases from J, the junction contained 3 bases not matched to a gene. Germline assignment: CDR1 GTSNPN and CDR2 SVGIG (reference sequence). The CDR3 here is CAWSPGGNGYTF. For the CDR3, the DNA is TGTGCCTGGAGTCCAGGGGGGAATGGCTACACCTTC.

J is TRBJ1-6 and V is TRBV7-2; D is undetermined. Germline CDR1 reads SGHTA; CDR2 reads FQGNSA. The V and J ends lost 5 bases and 3 bases respectively, with 11 bases between them. The CDR3 is made up of 15 amino acids. The CDR3 region is CASSTREDYNSPLHF. In nucleotides, the CDR3 is TGTGCCAGCAGCACCCGGGAGGACTATAATTCACCCCTCCACTTT. Using reference TRBV7-2 and TRBJ1-6 for the parts outside the CDR3, the full variable domain is GAGVSQSPSNKVTEKGKDVELRCDPISGHTALYWYRQSLGQGLEFLIYFQGNSAPDKSGLPSDRFSAERTGGSVSTLTIQRTQQEDSAVYLCASSTREDYNSPLHFGNGTRLTVT.

The chain's CDR3 is CASSDAQPNYGYTF. CDR3 DNA: TGCGCCAGCAGCGACGCACAGCCTAACTATGGCTACACCTTC. The V and J genes are TRBV4-1 and TRBJ1-2; D unresolved. Looked up from germline, CDR1 is MGHRA and CDR2 is YSYEKL. This CDR3 region has 14 residues. The V gene lost 5 bases and the J gene lost 0 bases, with 10 bases spanning the gap.

V usage is TRBV6-5 and J usage is TRBJ1-5; the D gene is possibly TRBD1 (5 bases). This CDR3 is built from 14 residues. V was trimmed by 6 bases and J by 7 bases, leaving 16 bases between them. Germline V CDR1 and CDR2: MNHEY, SVGAGI. The CDR3 sequence: CASSRDSIGQPQHF. CDR3 DNA sequence: TGTGCCAGCAGCCGCGACAGTATTGGACAGCCCCAGCATTTT.

The CDR3 sequence is CATRQGLHTEAFF. CDR3 in DNA: TGTGCCACAAGACAGGGACTGCACACTGAAGCTTTCTTT. The rearrangement links TRBV19 to TRBJ1-1; 7 nucleotides line up with TRBD1. The CDR3 loop spans 13 amino acids. Germline assignment: CDR1 LNHDA and CDR2 SQIVND (reference sequence). Trimming cost V 10 bases and J 3 bases; bases outside gene matches: 8.

The rearrangement joins TRBV18 to TRBJ1-1; 9 bases line up with TRBD1. CDR1 and CDR2 (germline): KGHSH, LQKENI. This CDR3 spans 16 amino acids. Trimming at V came to 4 bases and at J to 4 bases, leaving 10 bases not matched to a gene. The DNA for the CDR3 is TGTGCCAGCTCACTTACAGGGGGCGCGTCGGTCACTGAAGCTTTCTTT. Translation: CASSLTGGASVTEAFF.

This clone appeared once. The rearrangement links TRBV4-2 to TRBJ2-5; TRBD2 agrees at 9 bases. The V gene's germline CDR1 is LGHNA and CDR2 YNFKEQ. This CDR3 is built from 17 residues. V was pared by 3 bases and J by 1 base, with 9 bases of the junction left unmatched. The CDR3 reads CASSHLLAGKFQETQYF. For the CDR3, the DNA is TGTGCCAGCAGCCATTTACTAGCGGGCAAATTCCAAGAGACCCAGTACTTC.

The CDR3 DNA reads as TGTGCCAGCAGCGGAGGACAGAGTAACACTGAAGCTTTCTTT. This codes for CASSGGQSNTEAFF. This chain uses TRBV3-1 (or the pseudogene TRBV3-2) with TRBJ1-1, with a weak D call TRBD1 (6 bases). The CDR3 covers 14 residues. V lost 5 bases, J lost 2 bases, and 12 bases lay in between. Germline V gives CDR1 LGHDT, CDR2 YNNKEL (reference sequence).

The chain employs TRBV5-4 and TRBJ1-2; D perhaps matches TRBD1 (5 bases). Germline assignment: CDR1 SGHNT and CDR2 YYREEE (reference sequence). The V and J ends lost 0 bases and 8 bases respectively, with 17 bases between them. CDR3 length: 15 residues. The CDR3 DNA reads as TGTGCCAGCAGCTTGGAGCACTCGGGGGAGGAAGGCTACACCTTC. This translates into CASSLEHSGEEGYTF. Variable domain in full (rest from reference TRBV5-4 and TRBJ1-2): ETGVTQSPTHLIKTRGQQVTLRCSSQSGHNTVSWYQQALGQGPQFIFQYYREEENGRGNFPPRFSGLQFPNYSSELNVNALELDDSALYLCASSLEHSGEEGYTFGSGTRLTVV.

This clone is a singleton in its sample. V gene TRBV2 combines with J gene TRBJ1-2; TRBD1 agrees at 7 bases. The CDR3 has 15 residues. Trimming at V came to 3 bases and at J to 3 bases, leaving 7 bases not matched to a gene. The germline V gene has CDR1 SNHLY and CDR2 FYNNEI. The CDR3 region is CASSERQGEDYGYTF. DNA for the CDR3: TGTGCCAGCAGTGAGAGACAGGGTGAGGACTATGGCTACACCTTC.

This chain joins TRBV5-1 and TRBJ2-1; D is unclear. The germline CDR1 and CDR2 sequences are SGHRS and YFSETQ. The V end was cut by 0 bases, the J end by 10 bases, with 11 bases between. This CDR3 contains 13 residues. Here the CDR3 reads CASSLELPKEQFF. CDR3 nucleotide sequence: TGCGCCAGCAGCTTGGAATTGCCTAAGGAGCAGTTCTTC.

The chain uses TRBV7-2 and TRBJ1-6; possible D gene TRBD1, 5 bases. The CDR3 length is 15 residues. V lost 2 bases, J lost 7 bases, and 12 bases lay in between. Germline V lookup: CDR1 SGHTA, CDR2 FQGNSA. In DNA form, the CDR3 reads TGTGCCAGCAGCTTATGGGGGGACCCCAATTCACCCCTCCACTTT. Translating gives CASSLWGDPNSPLHF.

The rearrangement links TRBV10-3 to TRBJ2-3; 9 bases are a match to TRBD2. The CDR3 has 16 amino acids. Germline V lookup: CDR1 ENHRY, CDR2 SYGVKD. V lost 3 bases and J lost 2; bases outside the gene matches: 6. CDR3: CAISDLAGLVTDTQYF. As DNA, the CDR3 is TGTGCCATCAGTGACCTAGCGGGGCTCGTCACAGATACGCAGTATTTT.

The chain combines TRBV11-3 with TRBJ2-5; D perhaps matches TRBD2 (6 bases). Trimming cost V 5 bases and J 5 bases, with 15 bases left between them. The CDR3 covers 14 residues. CDR1 and CDR2 (germline): SGHNT, YENEEA. The CDR3 DNA reads as TGTGCCAGCAGCGAGAAACTAGCCGGGGAGACCCAGTACTTC. It translates to CASSEKLAGETQYF.

The chain carries TRBV2 and TRBJ2-1, with 13 positions matching TRBD2. V was pared by 5 bases and J by 6 bases, with 4 bases of the junction left unmatched. CDR3 length equals 15 residues. Germline CDR1 SNHLY, CDR2 FYNNEI. The CDR3: CASSIGLAGANEQFF. The CDR3 DNA sequence: TGTGCCAGCAGTATAGGACTAGCGGGGGCCAATGAGCAGTTCTTC.

This sequence joins TRBV15 and TRBJ2-7; TRBD1 matches at 8 bases. V dropped 0 bases and J dropped 4; count of bases not matched to a gene: 8. Germline CDR1 reads LNHNV; CDR2 reads YYDKDF (reference sequence). There are 16 residues in the CDR3. The CDR3 sequence is CATSRDRSGGRYEQYF. For the CDR3, the DNA is TGTGCCACCAGCAGAGATCGTTCAGGGGGCCGTTACGAGCAGTACTTC.

This chain connects TRBV6-5 to TRBJ1-2; D is ambiguous. This CDR3 is built from 13 residues. The germline V and J ends were trimmed by 7 bases and 4 bases, with 13 bases remaining between them. Germline lookup yields CDR1 MNHEY and CDR2 SVGAGI. The CDR3: CASNLLSPYGYTF. Here the CDR3 DNA reads TGTGCCAGCAACTTACTAAGCCCCTATGGCTACACCTTC.

V and J are TRBV19 and TRBJ2-7; D is perhaps TRBD1 (6 bases). CDR1 and CDR2 from the germline V gene are LNHDA and SQIVND (reference sequence). V lost 6 bases and J lost 4, with 7 bases in between. This CDR3 is built from 11 residues. The CDR3 coding sequence is TGTGCCAGTAGCGACAGGTACGAGCAGTACTTC. This gives the protein CASSDRYEQYF.

The chain links TRBV5-1 to TRBJ1-4, with 8 bases that match TRBD1. This CDR3 has 15 amino acids. The V gene's germline CDR1 is SGHRS and CDR2 YFSETQ. J lost 7 bases, V lost 4 bases, and 9 bases had no gene match. CDR3 region: CASSPRTGTGEKLFF. DNA for the CDR3: TGCGCCAGCAGCCCGCGGACAGGGACCGGTGAAAAACTGTTTTTT.

The chain recombines TRBV5-6 with TRBJ2-7; 10 bases map to TRBD1. The CDR3 runs 15 residues. Trimming cost V 4 bases and J 3 bases; bases outside gene matches: 7. Germline CDR1 reads SGHDT; CDR2 reads YYEEEE. The CDR3 DNA follows: TGTGCCAGCAGCGCGCCGGGACAGGGGAACTACGAGCAGTACTTC. Its translation: CASSAPGQGNYEQYF.